This section outlines one T cell receptor (beta chain) sequence together with its context. This clonotype has a handful of counts. It lacks a known antigen. Per-base qualities were not stored, and no clone one base away is much larger. Library preparation was by RACE. Instrument on record: NextSeq 500. During library preparation, unique molecular identifiers were attached to individual cDNA molecules so that TCRs could be counted in a quantitative, reproducible way. The original pipeline was this. A median of roughly 98,000 TCRs per sample was observed, with a range of roughly 23,224 to 750,000. The Decombinator software suite was used to annotate the V, J and CDR3 of the TCR reads. To make PS versus PT1 abundance plots, every sample was subsampled to the same number of TCRs (28,000). Expanded TCRs were defined as absent before sensitization and observed at least eight times at the 2-week time point. Clones were called with MiXCR by TCRdb after fastp trimmed the public reads at Q25, and only in-frame beta chains were retained. All rows with the same CDR3 protein become a single entry with the most common DNA and genes. These V and J calls rely on TCRdb rather than the paper's analysis. This sample has around 130,000 distinct CDR3 sequences in its table, and 9% to 10% of those were observed once. The ten largest clones take up roughly 1.6% of the sample.

The data are from a study of human T cells and chemical hapten exposure (dated by TCRdb to the early 2020s). Describing the broader study: Libraries were pooled for sequencing, and variation in per-sample TCR yields was attributed mainly to small differences in library volumes within the pool. The study tracked peripheral blood TCR repertoire changes in vivo during primary and secondary sensitization to the hapten diphenylcyclopropenone (DPC) in alopecia patients. For every blood RNA sample, sequencing covered both the TCR alpha and TCR beta chains. Overall study outcomes, separate from this receptor: Repeated subsampling changed both the strength of the expansion versus patch-test correlation and the threshold at which the correlation became significant. No change with DPC sensitization was found in the number of TCRs above 1 in 1000 frequency, and no evidence of global repertoire structure alterations was found.

From the cysteine through the phenylalanine, the CDR3 covers 13 amino acids. Just the 39-base CDR3 DNA is kept, in frame starting at base 1. The V end loses 10 bases and the J end loses 1 base, and a stretch of 13 bases separates them. The germline V gene yields MNHEY for CDR1 and SVGAGI for CDR2. Per the publication, the time point label means: healthy volunteer bleed at 2 weeks. Total RNA was extracted from unfractionated whole blood that had been collected in Tempus Blood RNA tubes. As TCR sequencing controls, roughly five healthy volunteers were used, with blood taken at day 0, 2 weeks and 6 weeks.

Here the chain combines TRBV6-5 and TRBJ2-5, with no D gene named confidently. Material for sequencing was whole blood. This sequence originates from a male donor in good health. Some clones in this sample may be carry-over from other donors' samples. The CDR3 reads CATSIPGQETQYF. Here is the DNA: TGTGCCACCTCGATCCCTGGCCAAGAGACCCAGTACTTC.